Each of the 29 T cell receptor beta chains below was sequenced from the same sample in a study of CD8+ T cells in alopecia areata. In each case, RNA was isolated and then reverse transcribed into cDNA as the sequencing template. The method was immunoSEQ multiplex PCR; TCRdb's version includes in-frame clones alone and lacks a portion of them. The data hold approximately 140,000 clones, with roughly nine tenths observed a single time. Treatment noted: oral pan-JAK inhibitor, 5-10 mg twice daily. The sequencing here drew on CD8+ T cells sorted from blood, taken at week 4, from a patient treated with tofacitinib. Every receptor here comes from a human donor with alopecia areata.

The V gene is TRBV4-1, the J gene TRBJ1-2, with D uncertain. V dropped 0 bases and J dropped 4 bases, with 15 bases sitting between them. The germline CDR1 and CDR2 sequences are MGHRA and YSYEKL. CDR3 length: 16 residues. The CDR3 protein is CASSQDLQTILYGYTF. CDR3 bases: TGCGCCAGCAGCCAAGATCTACAGACAATCCTCTATGGCTACACCTTC.

The chain has TRBV5-1 and TRBJ2-2; D gene unclear. The V and J ends lost 4 bases and 5 bases respectively, with 6 bases between them. The CDR3 contains 12 residues. Per the germline V gene, CDR1 is SGHRS and CDR2 is YFSETQ. This chain's CDR3 is CASSRSTGELFF. The CDR3, as DNA: TGCGCCAGCAGCAGATCTACCGGGGAGCTGTTTTTT. The entire variable domain, with the rest obtained from reference TRBV5-1 and TRBJ2-2, is as follows: KAGVTQTPRYLIKTRGQQVTLSCSPISGHRSVSWYQQTPGQGLQFLFEYFSETQRNKGNFPGRFSGRQFSNSRSEMNVSTLELGDSALYLCASSRSTGELFFGEGSRLTVL.

This sequence joins TRBV7-9 and TRBJ1-5; 7 bases fit TRBD1. Germline V gives CDR1 SEHNR, CDR2 FQNEAQ (reference sequence). V lost 4 bases to trimming and J lost 9 bases; unmatched junction nucleotides: 9. The length of the CDR3 is 14 residues. The CDR3 DNA reads TGTGCCAGCAGCTCAACAGGGGCCGGGGCGCCCCAGCATTTT. Translation: CASSSTGAGAPQHF.

This chain uses TRBV7-9 with TRBJ1-1, with TRBD1 as a possible D gene (6 bases). Per germline, CDR1 SEHNR and CDR2 FQNEAQ (reference sequence). V was trimmed by 5 bases and J by 6 bases, leaving 10 bases between them. The CDR3 runs 12 residues. The CDR3 loop is CASSMGGPEAFF. The CDR3 nucleotides read TGTGCCAGCAGCATGGGGGGGCCTGAAGCTTTCTTT.

The chain employs TRBV9 and TRBJ1-4; D call uncertain. The V and J ends lost 1 base and 4 bases respectively, with 11 bases between them. Germline CDR1 SGDLS, CDR2 YYNGEE. The CDR3 sequence is 15 residues long. The CDR3 is CASSVRGNGNEKLFF. In nucleotides, the CDR3 is TGTGCCAGCAGCGTACGAGGGAATGGTAATGAAAAACTGTTTTTT.

The table lists this clone with a count of one. The rearrangement joins TRBV29-1 to TRBJ2-1, with TRBD1 identical over 7 bases. Germline CDR1 reads SQVTM; CDR2 reads ANQGSEA. CDR3 length: 11 residues. CDR3 sequence: CGQGVNNEQFF. The CDR3 nucleotides read TGCGGCCAGGGGGTAAACAATGAGCAGTTCTTC.

V and J are TRBV27 and TRBJ2-7, with TRBD1 matching 8 bases. This CDR3 has 16 amino acids. Germline values: CDR1 MNHEY, CDR2 SMNVEV (reference sequence). V lost 0 bases, J lost 2 bases, and 6 bases stayed unmatched. CDR3 protein: CASSLSRTGLAYEQYF. The CDR3 bases are TGTGCCAGCAGTTTATCCCGGACAGGGCTTGCCTACGAGCAGTACTTC.

The rearrangement links TRBV6-1 to TRBJ2-1; 7 bases match TRBD2. After removal of 1 base from V and 0 bases from J, the junction contained 6 bases not matched to a gene. Germline lookup yields CDR1 MNHNS and CDR2 SASEGT. The CDR3 spans 17 residues. Here the CDR3 reads CASSEDGGRGSYNEQFF. The CDR3 region has the DNA TGTGCCAGCAGTGAAGATGGCGGGAGAGGCTCCTACAATGAGCAGTTCTTC.

The chain has TRBV29-1 and TRBJ1-5; 9 bases match TRBD1. J was trimmed by 4 bases and V by 7 bases; bases with no gene match: 8. The CDR3 is 14 residues long. Germline V gene data show CDR1 as SQVTM and CDR2 as ANQGSEA. CDR3 DNA sequence: TGCAGCGCTCTAGGGACAGGGCCAAATCAGCCCCAGCATTTT. It specifies CSALGTGPNQPQHF.

The chain is built from TRBV7-9 and TRBJ2-7; TRBD1 matches 7 bases. Germline V CDR1 and CDR2: SEHNR, FQNEAQ (reference sequence). The V gene end was trimmed by 1 base and the J gene end by 1 base; junction bases not matched to a gene: 4. The CDR3 length is 15 residues. The CDR3 loop is CASSLESGGSYEQYF. The CDR3 bases are TGTGCCAGCAGCTTAGAGTCAGGGGGATCCTACGAGCAGTACTTC.

This clone was detected only once. V is TRBV29-1 and J is TRBJ2-7; D uncertain. V gave up 3 bases and J gave up 2 bases, with 14 bases separating them. The CDR3 extends over 14 amino acids. From germline, CDR1 is SQVTM and CDR2 ANQGSEA. The chain's CDR3 is CSVEPPGNTYEQYF. The CDR3 DNA reads TGCAGCGTTGAGCCGCCAGGTAATACCTACGAGCAGTACTTC.

V gene TRBV28 combines with J gene TRBJ1-5; 7 bases align to TRBD1. This CDR3 spans 18 amino acids. V dropped 1 base and J dropped 2; count of bases not matched to a gene: 11. Germline V gives CDR1 MDHEN, CDR2 SYDVKM. Here the CDR3 reads CASSLFGRDRDGNQPQHF. CDR3 in DNA: TGTGCCAGCAGTTTATTCGGACGAGACAGGGATGGCAATCAGCCCCAGCATTTT.

This chain joins TRBV4-1 and TRBJ2-7; D not resolved. Trimming removed 1 base at V and 2 bases at J, with 15 bases between. In germline, CDR1 is MGHRA, CDR2 YSYEKL. The length of the CDR3 is 16 residues. CDR3 residues: CASSQAGSTSAYEQYF. DNA for the CDR3: TGCGCCAGCAGCCAAGCTGGGTCGACTTCCGCCTACGAGCAGTACTTC.

The gene calls are TRBV29-1 and TRBJ2-1; possibly TRBD1 for D (5 bases). V dropped 6 bases and J dropped 8 bases, with 20 bases sitting between them. CDR1 and CDR2 from the germline V gene are SQVTM and ANQGSEA. CDR3 length: 14 amino acids. CDR3 in DNA: TGCAGCGTCTTTACAGGAGATTCAGCCGATGAGCAGTTCTTC. Translation gives CSVFTGDSADEQFF.

V and J are TRBV6-5 and TRBJ2-2; D possibly corresponds to TRBD1 (5 bases). The CDR3 is made up of 13 amino acids. With 5 bases removed from V and 4 bases from J, the gap between germline ends came to 8 bases. The germline CDR1 and CDR2 sequences are MNHEY and SVGAGI. The chain's CDR3 is CASSPTATGELFF. The CDR3 DNA reads as TGTGCCAGCAGTCCGACAGCCACCGGGGAGCTGTTTTTT.

The chain links TRBV30 to TRBJ1-1, with a weak D call TRBD1 (5 bases). CDR1 GTSNPN and CDR2 SVGIG come from the germline V gene (reference sequence). Trimming cost V 5 bases and J 3 bases, with 19 bases left between them. The CDR3 has 15 amino acids. The CDR3 DNA reads as TGTGCCTGGGATCCTGAGGTGGAAGGGGACACTGAAGCTTTCTTT. Protein: CAWDPEVEGDTEAFF.

The chain carries TRBV29-1 and TRBJ2-5; D not resolved. The V end was cut by 6 bases, the J end by 7 bases, with 15 bases between. Germline V CDR1 and CDR2: SQVTM, ANQGSEA. The CDR3 extends over 12 amino acids. The chain's CDR3 is CSVLPPAGTQYF. The CDR3 DNA follows: TGCAGCGTGCTGCCACCGGCCGGGACCCAGTACTTC.

The V gene is TRBV9, the J gene TRBJ2-3, with D maybe TRBD2 (5 bases). The CDR3 has 15 amino acids. CDR1 and CDR2 (germline): SGDLS, YYNGEE. Trimming cost V 0 bases and J 0 bases, with 8 bases left between them. CDR3 DNA sequence: TGTGCCAGCAGCGTAGGTCTAGCCAGCACAGATACGCAGTATTTT. The encoded protein is CASSVGLASTDTQYF.

The DNA for the CDR3 is TGTGCCAGCAGTGATCCACGAGGGACCGGGGAGCTGTTTTTT. Translating it yields CASSDPRGTGELFF. The genes are TRBV2 and TRBJ2-2; tentative D call: TRBD2 (5 bases). Germline lookup yields CDR1 SNHLY and CDR2 FYNNEI. Trimming removed 3 bases from V and 5 bases from J, with 10 bases in between. This CDR3 has 14 amino acids.

The V gene is TRBV11-2, the J gene TRBJ1-1; TRBD1 is a possible D gene (6 bases). The CDR3 contains 14 residues. The V end lost 3 bases, the J end lost 2 bases, and 10 bases lay between the germline ends. In germline, CDR1 is SGHAT, CDR2 FQNNGV. In nucleotides, the CDR3 is TGTGCCAGCAGCTTCCGGACAGTTAACACTGAAGCTTTCTTT. This sequence encodes CASSFRTVNTEAFF.

This rearrangement joins TRBV29-1 to TRBJ2-7, with D possibly being TRBD2 (5 bases). In germline, CDR1 is SQVTM, CDR2 ANQGSEA. The CDR3 is made up of 11 amino acids. Between the trimmed V and J ends, which lost 2 bases and 7 bases, there was a span of 9 bases. The CDR3: CSVEISGEQYF. The CDR3 region has the DNA TGCAGCGTTGAAATCTCGGGAGAGCAGTACTTC.

The V call is TRBV6-4, the J call TRBJ2-1; TRBD2 matches 10 bases. The CDR3 loop spans 19 amino acids. The ends lost 0 bases at V and 0 bases at J; junction bases unmatched: 8. From germline, CDR1 is MRHNA and CDR2 SNTAGT. The CDR3 DNA reads TGTGCCAGCAGTGACTCGATTGGGACTAGCGAGAGCTCCTACAATGAGCAGTTCTTC. The encoded protein is CASSDSIGTSESSYNEQFF.

The chain is built from TRBV27 and TRBJ2-1, with D tentatively TRBD1 (5 bases). The V and J ends lost 2 bases and 9 bases respectively, with 17 bases between them. The germline V gene has CDR1 MNHEY and CDR2 SMNVEV (reference sequence). The CDR3 length is 15 residues. The CDR3 spells CASSLRQGGFIEQFF. CDR3 coding DNA: TGTGCCAGCAGTTTAAGGCAGGGTGGGTTCATTGAGCAGTTCTTC.

The rearrangement links TRBV5-6 to TRBJ2-3; 9 bases match TRBD2. Germline loops: CDR1 SGHDT, CDR2 YYEEEE. The CDR3 is 16 residues long. V trimming: 4 bases; J trimming: 2 bases; junction bases outside the gene matches: 8. The CDR3 reads CASSTPLAGSTDTQYF. In DNA, the CDR3 is TGTGCCAGCAGCACTCCCCTAGCGGGATCCACAGATACGCAGTATTTT.

This clone was found a few times. The rearrangement uses TRBV29-1 and TRBJ2-2; D remains ambiguous. V gave up 1 base and J gave up 6 bases, with 3 bases separating them. Germline loops: CDR1 SQVTM, CDR2 ANQGSEA. This CDR3 comprises 11 residues. CDR3 DNA sequence: TGCAGCGTTGAAGCAGCCGGGGAGCTGTTTTTT. Encoded protein: CSVEAAGELFF.

This sequence joins TRBV27 and TRBJ2-3; D is possibly TRBD1 (6 bases). The CDR3 has 14 amino acids. V lost 4 bases, J lost 2 bases, and 10 bases lay in between. Looked up from germline, CDR1 is MNHEY and CDR2 is SMNVEV (reference sequence). DNA for the CDR3: TGTGCCAGCAGTTGGACAGCCTACACAGATACGCAGTATTTT. Translation gives CASSWTAYTDTQYF.

The chain joins TRBV11-2 to TRBJ1-6, with 7 bases fitting TRBD1. Germline assignment: CDR1 SGHAT and CDR2 FQNNGV. The CDR3 contains 14 residues. Here the CDR3 reads CASDVGQKNSPLHF. In DNA form, the CDR3 reads TGTGCTAGCGATGTGGGACAGAAAAATTCACCCCTCCACTTT.

V and J are TRBV30 and TRBJ2-1, with 7 bases fitting TRBD1. V was pared by 2 bases and J by 4 bases, with 8 bases of the junction left unmatched. Germline-derived CDR1 and CDR2 are GTSNPN and SVGIG (reference sequence). The CDR3 length is 15 residues. Here the CDR3 DNA reads TGTGCCTGGAGTAGACCTGCGACAGGGTACAATGAGCAGTTCTTC. Translation: CAWSRPATGYNEQFF.

The DNA for the CDR3 is TGTGCCAGCAGCGCCAGACAGGGCCATCCCTACGAGCAGTACTTC. Amino acids: CASSARQGHPYEQYF. The V and J genes are TRBV21-1 and TRBJ2-7; TRBD1, the table's D call, was not compared with the DNA. TRBV21-1 has pseudogene status. The CDR3 is made up of 15 amino acids.